Detailed here is one TCR beta chain. This sample is drawn from a study of glioma-infiltrating T cells after dendritic cell vaccination. Overall study context: Patients had newly diagnosed or recurrent glioblastoma and received dendritic cell vaccines. Patients received autologous tumor lysate-pulsed dendritic cell vaccination between about 2003 and 2012.

Unmatched junction bases numbered 7, after V lost 6 bases and J lost 5 bases. Germline assignment: CDR1 SGHTA and CDR2 FQGNSA. The CDR3 consists of 14 residues. None of the glioblastoma patients had an isocitrate dehydrogenase mutation. Primers: 60 V beta forward and 13 J beta reverse. Clones were sequenced by immunoSEQ multiplex PCR, and TCRdb holds only the in-frame ones, with some missing. The profile shows roughly 98,000 clones, about nine tenths of them singletons. The rearrangement uses TRBV7-2 and TRBJ1-5; TRBD1 matches at 7 bases. The receptor's source is a human donor with glioblastoma. The sequencing here drew on blood, taken before dendritic cell vaccination. CDR3 sequence: CASSRQGGYQPQHF. The CDR3 region has the DNA TGTGCCAGCAGTAGACAGGGTGGGTATCAGCCCCAGCATTTT.